This TCR beta chain was observed in a study of blood T cells in healthy people across ages. Notes on the study in general: When one million T cells were used, diversity estimates were thought to be underestimates.

PCR was performed a second time for 7 to 11 cycles using a sample-barcoded 5' primer and a J-beta primer mix. Each TCR beta cDNA got a 12-nucleotide random molecular identifier. Researchers report that each sample yielded at least 2.5 million CDR3-containing paired-end reads. In TCRdb, the 5' RACE reads were re-called with MiXCR into one record per CDR3 protein. The profile shows 1.5 million to 2 million distinct CDR3 sequences, approximately 40% of them singletons. This clonotype was recorded a few times. Its matching antigen is unknown. Drawn from each donor were 7.5 to 10 milliliters of peripheral blood. Germline-derived CDR1 and CDR2 are KGHSH and LQKENI. This CDR3 has 14 amino acids.

What was sequenced was blood. The chain carries TRBV18 and TRBJ2-4; D may be TRBD1 (6 bases). The J call may not be correct, given that the DNA end is closer to TRBJ2-7. This receptor was obtained from a human donor in good health. As DNA, the CDR3 is TGTGCCAGCTCACCCCCACAGGGTTTCATCGAGCAGTACTTC. Translation gives CASSPPQGFIEQYF.